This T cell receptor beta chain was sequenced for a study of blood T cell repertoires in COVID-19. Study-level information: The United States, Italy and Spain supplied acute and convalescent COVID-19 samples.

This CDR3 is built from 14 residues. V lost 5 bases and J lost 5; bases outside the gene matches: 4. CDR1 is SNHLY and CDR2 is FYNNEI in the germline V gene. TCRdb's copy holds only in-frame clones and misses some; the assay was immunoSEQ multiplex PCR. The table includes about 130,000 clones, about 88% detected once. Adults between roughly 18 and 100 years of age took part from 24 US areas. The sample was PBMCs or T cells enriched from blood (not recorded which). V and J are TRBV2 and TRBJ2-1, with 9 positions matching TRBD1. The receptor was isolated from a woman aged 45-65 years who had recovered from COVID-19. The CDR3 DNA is TGTGCCAGCAGTCGGGACAGGGTCAACAATGAGCAGTTCTTC. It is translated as CASSRDRVNNEQFF.